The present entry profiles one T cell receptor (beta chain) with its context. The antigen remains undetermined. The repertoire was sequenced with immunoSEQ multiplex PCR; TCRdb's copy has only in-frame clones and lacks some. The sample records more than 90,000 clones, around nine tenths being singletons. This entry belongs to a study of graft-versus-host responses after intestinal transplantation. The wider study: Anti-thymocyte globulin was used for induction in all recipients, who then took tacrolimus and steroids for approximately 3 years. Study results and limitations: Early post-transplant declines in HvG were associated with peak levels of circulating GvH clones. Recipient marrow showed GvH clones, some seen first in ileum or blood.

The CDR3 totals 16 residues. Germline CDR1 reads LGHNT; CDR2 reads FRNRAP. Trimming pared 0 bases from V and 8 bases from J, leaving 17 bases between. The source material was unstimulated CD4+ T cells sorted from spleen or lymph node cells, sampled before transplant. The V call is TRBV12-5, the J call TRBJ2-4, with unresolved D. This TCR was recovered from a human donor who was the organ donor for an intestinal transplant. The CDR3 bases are TGTGCTAGTGGTTTGGTAAACGAGCCTGCCCTTGACATTCAGTACTTC. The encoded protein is CASGLVNEPALDIQYF.